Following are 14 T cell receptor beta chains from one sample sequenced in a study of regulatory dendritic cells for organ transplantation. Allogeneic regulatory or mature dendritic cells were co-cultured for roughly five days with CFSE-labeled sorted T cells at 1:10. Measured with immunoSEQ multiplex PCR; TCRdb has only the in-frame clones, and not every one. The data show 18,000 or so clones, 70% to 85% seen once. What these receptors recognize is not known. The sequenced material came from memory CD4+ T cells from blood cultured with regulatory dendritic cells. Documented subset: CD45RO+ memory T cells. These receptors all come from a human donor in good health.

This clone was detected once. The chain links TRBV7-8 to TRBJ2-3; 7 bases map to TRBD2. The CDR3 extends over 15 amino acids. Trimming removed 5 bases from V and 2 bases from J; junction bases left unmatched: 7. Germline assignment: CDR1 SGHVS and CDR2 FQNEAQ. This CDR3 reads CASSQSGTLTDTQYF. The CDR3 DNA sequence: TGTGCCAGCAGCCAAAGCGGGACCCTCACAGATACGCAGTATTTT.

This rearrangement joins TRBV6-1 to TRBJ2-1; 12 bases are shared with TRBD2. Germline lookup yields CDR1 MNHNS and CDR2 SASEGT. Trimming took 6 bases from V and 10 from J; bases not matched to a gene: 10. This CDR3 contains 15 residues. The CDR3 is CASSEPSGGAWEQFF. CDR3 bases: TGTGCCAGCAGCGAGCCTAGCGGGGGGGCGTGGGAGCAGTTCTTC.

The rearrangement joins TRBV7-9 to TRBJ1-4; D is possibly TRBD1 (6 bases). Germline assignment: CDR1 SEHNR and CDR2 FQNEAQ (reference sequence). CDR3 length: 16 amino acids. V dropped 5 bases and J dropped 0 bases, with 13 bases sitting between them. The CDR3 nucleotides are TGTGCCAGCAGCGCGTCGGGGGGCTCAACTAATGAAAAACTGTTTTTT. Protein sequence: CASSASGGSTNEKLFF.

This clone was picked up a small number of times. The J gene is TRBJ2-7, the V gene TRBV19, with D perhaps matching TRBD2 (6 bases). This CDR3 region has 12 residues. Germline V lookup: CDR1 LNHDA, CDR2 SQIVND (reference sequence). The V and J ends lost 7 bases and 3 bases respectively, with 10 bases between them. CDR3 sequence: CASTGRDYEQYF. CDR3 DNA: TGTGCCAGTACGGGGCGGGACTACGAGCAGTACTTC.

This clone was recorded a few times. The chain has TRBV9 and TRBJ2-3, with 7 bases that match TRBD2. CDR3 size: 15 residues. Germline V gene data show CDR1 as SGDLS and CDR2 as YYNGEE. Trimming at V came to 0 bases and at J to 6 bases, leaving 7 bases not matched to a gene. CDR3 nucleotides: TGTGCCAGCAGCGTAGCGAACGGGAGGACCGATACGCAGTATTTT. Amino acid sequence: CASSVANGRTDTQYF. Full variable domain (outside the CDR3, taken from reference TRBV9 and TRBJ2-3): DSGVTQTPKHLITATGQRVTLRCSPRSGDLSVYWYQQSLDQGLQFLIQYYNGEERAKGNILERFSAQQFPDLHSELNLSSLELGDSALYFCASSVANGRTDTQYFGPGTRLTVL.

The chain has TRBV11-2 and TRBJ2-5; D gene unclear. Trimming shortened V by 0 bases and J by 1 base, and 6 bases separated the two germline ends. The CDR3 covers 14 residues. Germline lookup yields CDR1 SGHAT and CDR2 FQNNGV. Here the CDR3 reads CASSLDWLQETQYF. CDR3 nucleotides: TGTGCCAGCAGCTTAGACTGGCTCCAAGAGACCCAGTACTTC.

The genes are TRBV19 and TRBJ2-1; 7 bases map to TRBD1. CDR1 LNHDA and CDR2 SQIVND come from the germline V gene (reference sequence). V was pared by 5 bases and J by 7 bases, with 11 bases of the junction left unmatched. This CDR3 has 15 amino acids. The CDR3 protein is CASSSEGAVENEQFF. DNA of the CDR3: TGTGCCAGTAGTTCTGAGGGGGCTGTTGAGAATGAGCAGTTCTTC.

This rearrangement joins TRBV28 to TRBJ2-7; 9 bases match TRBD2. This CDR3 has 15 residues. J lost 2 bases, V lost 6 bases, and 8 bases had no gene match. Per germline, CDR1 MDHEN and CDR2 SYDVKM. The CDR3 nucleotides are TGTGCCAGCAGCTCGAGCGGGGGGCCAACCTACGAGCAGTACTTC. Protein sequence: CASSSSGGPTYEQYF.

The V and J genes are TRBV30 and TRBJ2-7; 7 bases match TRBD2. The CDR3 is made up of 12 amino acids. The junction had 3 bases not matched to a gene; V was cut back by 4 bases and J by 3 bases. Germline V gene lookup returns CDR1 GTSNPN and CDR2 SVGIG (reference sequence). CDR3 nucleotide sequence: TGTGCCTGGAACCGCGGGAGCTACGAGCAGTACTTC. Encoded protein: CAWNRGSYEQYF. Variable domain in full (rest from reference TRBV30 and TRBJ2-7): SQTIHQWPATLVQPVGSPLSLECTVEGTSNPNLYWYRQAAGRGLQLLFYSVGIGQISSEVPQNLSASRPQDRQFILSSKKLLLSDSGFYLCAWNRGSYEQYFGPGTRLTVT.

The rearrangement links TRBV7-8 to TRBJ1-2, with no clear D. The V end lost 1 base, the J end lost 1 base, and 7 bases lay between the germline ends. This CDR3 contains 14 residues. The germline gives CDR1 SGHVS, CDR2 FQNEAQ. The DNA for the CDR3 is TGTGCCAGCAGCTTAGGGGGAAATAACTATGGCTACACCTTC. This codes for CASSLGGNNYGYTF. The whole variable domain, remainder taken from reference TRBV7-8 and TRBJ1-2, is GAGVSQSPRYKVAKRGQDVALRCDPISGHVSLFWYQQALGQGPEFLTYFQNEAQLDKSGLPSDRFFAERPEGSVSTLKIQRTQQEDSAVYLCASSLGGNNYGYTFGSGTRLTVV.

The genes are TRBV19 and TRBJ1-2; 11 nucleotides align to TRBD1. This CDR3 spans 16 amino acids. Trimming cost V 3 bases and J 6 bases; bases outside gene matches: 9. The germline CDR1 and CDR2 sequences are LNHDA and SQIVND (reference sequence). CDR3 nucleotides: TGTGCCAGTAGTATGTTTCGGGACAGGGGGAGGGATGGCTACACCTTC. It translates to CASSMFRDRGRDGYTF.

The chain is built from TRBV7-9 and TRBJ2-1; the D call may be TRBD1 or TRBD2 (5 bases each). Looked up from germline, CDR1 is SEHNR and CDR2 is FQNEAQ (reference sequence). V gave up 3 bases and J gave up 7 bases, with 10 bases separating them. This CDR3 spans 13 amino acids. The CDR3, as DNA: TGTGCCAGCAGCTTCCGGGACGGGAATGAGCAGTTCTTC. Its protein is CASSFRDGNEQFF.

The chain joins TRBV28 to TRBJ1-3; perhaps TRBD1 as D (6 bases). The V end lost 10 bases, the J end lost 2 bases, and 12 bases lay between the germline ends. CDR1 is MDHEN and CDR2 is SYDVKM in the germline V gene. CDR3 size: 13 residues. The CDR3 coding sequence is TGTGCCACCCAGACAGGAACTGGAAACACCATATATTTT. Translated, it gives CATQTGTGNTIYF. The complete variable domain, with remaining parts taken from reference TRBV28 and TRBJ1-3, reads DVKVTQSSRYLVKRTGEKVFLECVQDMDHENMFWYRQDPGLGLRLIYFSYDVKMKEKGDIPEGYSVSREKKERFSLILESASTNQTSMYLCATQTGTGNTIYFGEGSWLTVV.

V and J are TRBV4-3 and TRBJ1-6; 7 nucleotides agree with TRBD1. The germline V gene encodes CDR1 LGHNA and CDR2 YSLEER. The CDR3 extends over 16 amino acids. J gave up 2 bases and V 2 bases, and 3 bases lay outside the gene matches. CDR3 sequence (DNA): TGCGCCAGCAGCCAAACAGGGGTGGCCTATAATTCACCCCTCCACTTT. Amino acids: CASSQTGVAYNSPLHF.